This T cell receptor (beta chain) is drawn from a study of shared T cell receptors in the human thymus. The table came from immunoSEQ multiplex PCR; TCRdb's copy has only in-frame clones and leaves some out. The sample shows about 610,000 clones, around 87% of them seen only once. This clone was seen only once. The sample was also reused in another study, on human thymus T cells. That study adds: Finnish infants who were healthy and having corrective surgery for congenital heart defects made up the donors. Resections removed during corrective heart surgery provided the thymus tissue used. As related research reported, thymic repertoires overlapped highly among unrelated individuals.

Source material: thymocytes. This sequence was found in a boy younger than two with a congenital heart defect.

CDR3 loop: CASSSPAGTKRDEQFF. DNA for the CDR3: TGTGCCAGCAGCTCCCCCGCGGGGACCAAACGCGATGAGCAGTTCTTC. The V and J genes are TRBV11-3 and TRBJ2-1; possible D gene TRBD2, 6 bases. The V gene lost 4 bases and the J gene lost 8 bases, with 21 bases spanning the gap. Germline CDR1 is SGHNT and CDR2 is YENEEA. CDR3 size: 16 residues.